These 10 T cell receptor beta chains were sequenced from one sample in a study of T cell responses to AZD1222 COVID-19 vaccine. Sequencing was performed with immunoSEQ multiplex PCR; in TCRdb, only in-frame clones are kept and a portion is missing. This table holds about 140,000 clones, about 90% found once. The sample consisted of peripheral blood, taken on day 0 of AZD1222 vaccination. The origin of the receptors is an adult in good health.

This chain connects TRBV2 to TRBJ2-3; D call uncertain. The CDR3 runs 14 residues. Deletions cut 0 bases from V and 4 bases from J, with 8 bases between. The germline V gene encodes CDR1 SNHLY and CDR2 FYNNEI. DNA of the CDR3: TGTGCCAGCAGTGAAGCGCTTCGCCCAGATACGCAGTATTTT. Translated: CASSEALRPDTQYF.

The CDR3: CSVGDRTNEQFF. The CDR3 nucleotides read TGCAGCGTTGGGGACAGGACGAATGAGCAGTTCTTC. The V call is TRBV29-1, the J call TRBJ2-1, with 8 bases lining up with TRBD1. The CDR3 contains 12 residues. After removal of 4 bases from V and 7 bases from J, the junction contained 3 bases not matched to a gene. Germline assignment: CDR1 SQVTM and CDR2 ANQGSEA.

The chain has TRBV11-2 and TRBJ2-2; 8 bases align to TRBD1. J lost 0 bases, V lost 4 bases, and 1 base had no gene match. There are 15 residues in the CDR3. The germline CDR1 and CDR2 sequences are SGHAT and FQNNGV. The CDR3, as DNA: TGTGCCAGCAGCTCGGACAGGGCGAACACCGGGGAGCTGTTTTTT. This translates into CASSSDRANTGELFF.

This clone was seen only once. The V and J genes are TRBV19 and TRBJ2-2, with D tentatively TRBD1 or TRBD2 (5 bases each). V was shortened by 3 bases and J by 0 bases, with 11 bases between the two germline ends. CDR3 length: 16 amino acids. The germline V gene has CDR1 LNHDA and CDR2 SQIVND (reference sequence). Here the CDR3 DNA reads TGTGCCAGTAGTATGAAGGGGACGGCGAACACCGGGGAGCTGTTTTTT. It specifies CASSMKGTANTGELFF.

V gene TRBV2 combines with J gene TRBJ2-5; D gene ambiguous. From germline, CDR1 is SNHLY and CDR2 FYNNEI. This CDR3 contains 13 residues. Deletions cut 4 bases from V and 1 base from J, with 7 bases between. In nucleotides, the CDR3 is TGTGCCAGCAGTGGGGTCAGCCAAGAGACCCAGTACTTC. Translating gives CASSGVSQETQYF. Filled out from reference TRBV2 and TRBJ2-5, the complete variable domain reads EPEVTQTPSHQVTQMGQEVILRCVPISNHLYFYWYRQILGQKVEFLVSFYNNEISEKSEIFDDQFSVERPDGSNFTLKIRSTKLEDSAMYFCASSGVSQETQYFGPGTRLLVL.

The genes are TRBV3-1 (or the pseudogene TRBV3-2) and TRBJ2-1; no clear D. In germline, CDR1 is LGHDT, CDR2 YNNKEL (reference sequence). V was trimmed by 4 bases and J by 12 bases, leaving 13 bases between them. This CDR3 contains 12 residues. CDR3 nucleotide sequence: TGTGCCAGCAGCCGAGGACGGCGTTGGCAGTTCTTC. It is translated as CASSRGRRWQFF.

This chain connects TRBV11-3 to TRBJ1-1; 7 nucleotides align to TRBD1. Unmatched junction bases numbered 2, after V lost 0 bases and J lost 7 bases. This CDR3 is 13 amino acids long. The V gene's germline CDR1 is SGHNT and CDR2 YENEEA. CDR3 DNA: TGTGCCAGCAGCTTAGATCGGACAGGTGAAGCTTTCTTT. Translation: CASSLDRTGEAFF.

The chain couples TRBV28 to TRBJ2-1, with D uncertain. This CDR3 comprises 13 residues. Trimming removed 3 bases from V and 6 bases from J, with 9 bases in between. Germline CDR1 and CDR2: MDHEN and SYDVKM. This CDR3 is CASSFPHRNEQFF. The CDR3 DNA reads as TGTGCCAGCAGTTTCCCCCACCGCAATGAGCAGTTCTTC. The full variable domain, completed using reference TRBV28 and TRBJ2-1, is DVKVTQSSRYLVKRTGEKVFLECVQDMDHENMFWYRQDPGLGLRLIYFSYDVKMKEKGDIPEGYSVSREKKERFSLILESASTNQTSMYLCASSFPHRNEQFFGPGTRLTVL.

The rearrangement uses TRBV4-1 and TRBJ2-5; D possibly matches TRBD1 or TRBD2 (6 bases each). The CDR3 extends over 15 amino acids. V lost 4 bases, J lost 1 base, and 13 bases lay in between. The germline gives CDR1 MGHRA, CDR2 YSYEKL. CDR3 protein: CASSRGAEFQETQYF. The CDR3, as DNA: TGCGCCAGCAGCCGGGGGGCAGAGTTCCAAGAGACCCAGTACTTC.

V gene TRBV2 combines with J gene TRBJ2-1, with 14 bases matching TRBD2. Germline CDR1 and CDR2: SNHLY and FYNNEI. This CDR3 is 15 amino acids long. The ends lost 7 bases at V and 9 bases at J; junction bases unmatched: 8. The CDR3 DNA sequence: TGTGCCAGCACCCGGACTAGCGGGGGGAAAGGTGAGCAGTTCTTC. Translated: CASTRTSGGKGEQFF.